The next 26 T cell receptor beta chains were all read from a single sample in a study of cytomegalovirus exposure and HLA in healthy donors. This PCR relied on a set of 60 Vbeta primers and 13 Jbeta primers. Only in-frame clones appear in the TCRdb table, and some are missing; sequencing was by immunoSEQ multiplex PCR. Altogether approximately 100,000 clones are present, around 70% being singletons, with the ten largest covering less than 2.5%. Sequencing was performed on PBMCs. Receptor source: a middle-aged man in good health and CMV-seronegative.

This clone appeared a single time. CDR3 region: CASSVDSGRNTDTQYF. CDR3 nucleotides: TGTGCCAGCAGCGTAGATAGCGGGAGGAACACAGATACGCAGTATTTT. The chain is built from TRBV9 and TRBJ2-3; 10 bases are shared with TRBD2. Germline CDR1 is SGDLS and CDR2 is YYNGEE. This CDR3 has 16 residues. J gave up 2 bases and V 0 bases, and 3 bases lay outside the gene matches.

The V call is TRBV10-1, the J call TRBJ2-2; 7 nucleotides line up with TRBD1. CDR1 and CDR2 from the germline V gene are WNHNN and SYGVQD (reference sequence). This CDR3 has 15 residues. J was trimmed by 5 bases and V by 5 bases; bases with no gene match: 8. The CDR3 DNA sequence: TGCGCCAGCAGTTCGACAGGGCGAGGGACCGGGGAGCTGTTTTTT. This translates into CASSSTGRGTGELFF.

The V gene is TRBV20-1, the J gene TRBJ2-7; maybe TRBD2 (5 bases). Germline V CDR1 and CDR2: DFQATT, SNEGSKA (reference sequence). This CDR3 region has 11 residues. V lost 1 base and J lost 4, with 5 bases in between. In nucleotides, the CDR3 is TGCAGTGCTAGAGCGGGGTACGAGCAGTACTTC. It translates to CSARAGYEQYF.

The chain links TRBV28 to TRBJ1-5, with TRBD1 as a possible D gene (5 bases). CDR1 is MDHEN, CDR2 SYDVKM, per germline. CDR3 length: 15 amino acids. Between the trimmed V and J ends, which lost 7 bases and 4 bases, there was a span of 17 bases. CDR3 sequence reads: CASIGLWGPNQPQHF. The CDR3 nucleotides are TGTGCCAGCATCGGTCTTTGGGGCCCGAATCAGCCCCAGCATTTT.

The V and J genes are TRBV7-8 and TRBJ2-5; 7 bases are shared with TRBD1. The better agreement between TRBJ2-7 and the DNA end casts doubt on the J call. Germline lookup yields CDR1 SGHVS and CDR2 FQNEAQ. The CDR3 spans 16 residues. The DNA of the CDR3 is TGTGCCAGCAGCCTACGACCGGGACAGCAACCCTACGAGCAGTACTTC. As protein: CASSLRPGQQPYEQYF.

The gene calls are TRBV11-2 and TRBJ2-7; maybe TRBD1 (6 bases). The CDR3 consists of 14 residues. V lost 1 base and J 4 bases, leaving 11 bases between the germline ends. The germline CDR1 and CDR2 sequences are SGHAT and FQNNGV. The CDR3 DNA sequence: TGTGCCAGCAGCTTAGGCCCAGGGGTGTACGAGCAGTACTTC. Translated: CASSLGPGVYEQYF.

This clone was picked up a small number of times. This chain uses TRBV2 with TRBJ2-1; 8 bases fit TRBD2. The CDR3 is 13 amino acids. V dropped 9 bases and J dropped 7; count of bases not matched to a gene: 8. Germline assignment: CDR1 SNHLY and CDR2 FYNNEI. CDR3 protein: CARREGLTNEQFF. The DNA for the CDR3 is TGTGCCAGACGGGAGGGCCTTACGAATGAGCAGTTCTTC.

The rearrangement links TRBV6-6 to TRBJ2-7; D perhaps matches TRBD2 (6 bases). Germline CDR1 and CDR2: MNHNY and SVGAGI (reference sequence). CDR3 length equals 15 residues. V lost 11 bases, J lost 5 bases, and 25 bases lay in between. The CDR3 loop reads CAVARGALSSNEQYF. The CDR3 region has the DNA TGTGCCGTTGCGCGCGGGGCCTTATCTTCCAACGAGCAGTACTTC.

This clone has more than one count but fewer than ten. This sequence joins TRBV7-9 and TRBJ2-7; TRBD2 agrees at 8 bases. Per the germline V gene, CDR1 is SEHNR and CDR2 is FQNEAQ (reference sequence). The CDR3 runs to 17 residues. The V gene end was trimmed by 7 bases and the J gene end by 0 bases; junction bases not matched to a gene: 14. CDR3 protein: CASIRWGSGKSSYEQYF. As DNA, the CDR3 is TGTGCCAGCATCCGTTGGGGTAGCGGGAAGAGCTCCTACGAGCAGTACTTC.

This chain connects TRBV4-1 to TRBJ1-4; D is uncertain. The V gene lost 1 base and the J gene lost 8 bases, with 11 bases spanning the gap. Germline CDR1 reads MGHRA; CDR2 reads YSYEKL. CDR3 length: 14 amino acids. The CDR3 loop reads CASSQAWEGEKLFF. CDR3 bases: TGCGCCAGCAGCCAAGCATGGGAGGGAGAAAAACTGTTTTTT.

The V gene is TRBV6-5, the J gene TRBJ1-2, with D unresolved. Germline loops: CDR1 MNHEY, CDR2 SVGAGI. CDR3 length equals 13 residues. V gave up 3 bases and J gave up 0 bases, with 5 bases separating them. CDR3 sequence: CASSYTANYGYTF. The CDR3 nucleotides are TGTGCCAGCAGTTATACAGCTAACTATGGCTACACCTTC.

This clone has only a few counts. The chain joins TRBV15 to TRBJ2-7; 7 nucleotides align to TRBD2. The junction had 12 bases not matched to a gene; V was cut back by 3 bases and J by 4 bases. The CDR3 spans 16 residues. Germline V gene lookup returns CDR1 LNHNV and CDR2 YYDKDF (reference sequence). CDR3 DNA sequence: TGTGCCACCAGCAGTACCACCGGGACTAACCCATACGAGCAGTACTTC. It is translated as CATSSTTGTNPYEQYF.

In its sample, this clone was seen a few times. The rearrangement links TRBV7-6 to TRBJ2-3; D unresolved. V lost 5 bases and J lost 5, with 11 bases in between. The germline V gene encodes CDR1 SGHVS and CDR2 FNYEAQ. This CDR3 contains 13 residues. Written as DNA, the CDR3 is TGTGCCAGCAGCCCAGTTAGAGGAGATACGCAGTATTTT. Residues: CASSPVRGDTQYF. The entire variable domain, with the rest obtained from reference TRBV7-6 and TRBJ2-3, is as follows: GAGVSQSPRYKVTKRGQDVALRCDPISGHVSLYWYRQALGQGPEFLTYFNYEAQQDKSGLPNDRFSAERPEGSISTLTIQRTEQRDSAMYRCASSPVRGDTQYFGPGTRLTVL.

The chain carries TRBV7-9 and TRBJ1-1; D is possibly TRBD1 (5 bases). The CDR3 consists of 16 residues. V shed 2 bases and J shed 0 bases, with 13 bases lying between them. CDR1 and CDR2 from the germline V gene are SEHNR and FQNEAQ (reference sequence). CDR3 loop: CASSLWERGMNTEAFF. In DNA form, the CDR3 reads TGTGCCAGCAGCTTATGGGAAAGGGGCATGAACACTGAAGCTTTCTTT.

As DNA, the CDR3 is TGTGCCAGCAGCCCCCAGCGGAGCTACGACAATGAGCAGTTCTTC. Translating gives CASSPQRSYDNEQFF. This chain links TRBV11-2 with TRBJ2-1, with a weak D call TRBD2 (5 bases). Germline V CDR1 and CDR2: SGHAT, FQNNGV. This CDR3 contains 15 residues. The V end lost 5 bases, the J end lost 5 bases, and 16 bases lay between the germline ends.

This clone has a single count. The chain has TRBV28 and TRBJ1-1; 7 nucleotides line up with TRBD1. The ends lost 3 bases at V and 11 bases at J; junction bases unmatched: 9. There are 13 residues in the CDR3. Germline CDR1 and CDR2: MDHEN and SYDVKM. The CDR3 sequence is CASSFRQGRWAFF. Here the CDR3 DNA reads TGTGCCAGCAGTTTCCGACAGGGTCGATGGGCTTTCTTT.

The genes are TRBV7-2 and TRBJ1-4; possible D gene TRBD1, 5 bases. CDR1 and CDR2 from the germline V gene are SGHTA and FQGNSA. This CDR3 comprises 17 residues. Between the trimmed V and J ends, which lost 1 base and 6 bases, there was a span of 18 bases. CDR3 protein: CASSLGSSGGRDEKLFF. The CDR3 nucleotides are TGTGCCAGCAGCTTAGGGAGTTCGGGGGGTCGAGATGAAAAACTGTTTTTT. The entire variable domain, with the rest obtained from reference TRBV7-2 and TRBJ1-4, is as follows: GAGVSQSPSNKVTEKGKDVELRCDPISGHTALYWYRQSLGQGLEFLIYFQGNSAPDKSGLPSDRFSAERTGGSVSTLTIQRTQQEDSAVYLCASSLGSSGGRDEKLFFGSGTQLSVL.

V gene TRBV7-2 combines with J gene TRBJ2-7; a possible D gene is TRBD2 (5 bases). Looked up from germline, CDR1 is SGHTA and CDR2 is FQGNSA. The V and J ends lost 1 base and 2 bases respectively, with 12 bases between them. The CDR3 is 15 amino acids. DNA for the CDR3: TGTGCCAGCAGCTTAGATCCGGGAAACCCCTACGAGCAGTACTTC. Protein: CASSLDPGNPYEQYF.

This clone was seen a single time. The rearrangement uses TRBV6-1 and TRBJ1-6, with TRBD1 identical over 9 bases. CDR3 length: 16 residues. Germline assignment: CDR1 MNHNS and CDR2 SASEGT. The V and J ends lost 1 base and 10 bases, in that order; junction bases with no gene match: 8. The CDR3 here is CASSEDLTGGGSPLHF. The CDR3 nucleotides read TGTGCCAGCAGTGAAGACCTCACAGGGGGCGGGTCACCCCTCCACTTT.

The CDR3 DNA is TGTGCCAGCAGCTTAGCAGGGGCTGATGCCACTGAAGCTTTCTTT. Protein sequence: CASSLAGADATEAFF. The chain employs TRBV7-9 and TRBJ1-1, with D tentatively TRBD1 (5 bases). The CDR3 covers 15 residues. The V gene's germline CDR1 is SEHNR and CDR2 FQNEAQ (reference sequence). V lost 0 bases to trimming and J lost 4 bases, with 12 bases between them.

Turning to this clone: Its ends do not fully match the called genes, so a read error is possible. The chain uses TRBV25-1 and TRBJ2-7; no reliable D call. CDR1 and CDR2 from the germline V gene are MGHDK and SYGVNS. The CDR3 extends over 10 amino acids. CDR3 in amino acids: CASSLGFLHF. Here the CDR3 DNA reads TGTGCCAGCAGCCTCGGGTTCCTGCACTTC.

This clone was seen only a few times. The chain combines TRBV10-3 with TRBJ2-3; weak D call: TRBD2 (5 bases). The CDR3 has 12 amino acids. The ends were cut back, 7 bases at V and 5 bases at J, with 10 bases in the middle. Germline V lookup: CDR1 ENHRY, CDR2 SYGVKD. The CDR3 coding sequence is TGTGCCATCACTGCGGGTAAAGATACGCAGTATTTT. Translation gives CAITAGKDTQYF.

The CDR3 bases are TGTGCCAGCGGGACAGGGGTTGGCTACACCTTC. It specifies CASGTGVGYTF. This chain uses TRBV7-3 with TRBJ1-2; 10 bases agree with TRBD1. The V gene end was trimmed by 8 bases and the J gene end by 7 bases; junction bases not matched to a gene: 1. The germline gives CDR1 SGHTA, CDR2 FQGTGA. The CDR3 spans 11 residues. Looking up the rest from reference TRBV7-3 and TRBJ1-2 gives the full variable domain: GAGVSQTPSNKVTEKGKYVELRCDPISGHTALYWYRQSLGQGPEFLIYFQGTGAADDSGLPNDRFFAVRPEGSVSTLKIQRTERGDSAVYLCASGTGVGYTFGSGTRLTVV.

This clone has just a few counts. The V gene is TRBV11-3, the J gene TRBJ1-1, with TRBD1 identical over 10 bases. Trimming at V came to 5 bases and at J to 6 bases, leaving 9 bases not matched to a gene. CDR1 and CDR2 from the germline V gene are SGHNT and YENEEA. The CDR3 covers 15 residues. CDR3 sequence: CASSPGDRGSAEAFF. In DNA form, the CDR3 reads TGTGCCAGCAGCCCGGGGGACAGGGGATCCGCTGAAGCTTTCTTT.

To note about this clone: At one end the junction does not follow the germline gene, possibly because of a read error. This chain uses TRBV15 with TRBJ2-7; D is possibly TRBD2 (6 bases). This CDR3 is built from 12 residues. The germline V gene has CDR1 LNHNV and CDR2 YYDKDF (reference sequence). This CDR3 reads CATSRVGGLGSF. DNA for the CDR3: TGTGCCACCAGCAGAGTTGGAGGGTTGGGGAGTTTC.

The chain combines TRBV29-1 with TRBJ1-2; TRBD1 matches 7 bases. Germline lookup yields CDR1 SQVTM and CDR2 ANQGSEA. The CDR3 sequence is 11 residues long. V shed 7 bases, J shed 4 bases, and the junction held 3 bases outside the gene matches. As DNA, the CDR3 is TGCAGCGCCCGGGACAGCTATGGCTACACCTTC. Translated: CSARDSYGYTF.